The present entry profiles one TCR beta chain with its context. The antigen it binds to is not known. Base qualities were left out, and no much larger clone turns up one base away. The germline V gene yields MDHEN for CDR1 and SYDVKM for CDR2. V lost 6 bases and J lost 3 bases; the stretch between them is 12 bases long. The CDR3 numbers 13 residues from cysteine through valine. Here the CDR3 DNA is all that survives: 39 bases in frame from base 1. Genomic DNA was isolated from the sorted cells so that the TCRbeta CDR3 region could be sequenced. The immunoSEQ Assay was used to sequence the TCRbeta CDR3 regions. What TCRdb holds here is the immuneACCESS table cut down to in-frame rearrangements. Part of the clones is not present; checked against another copy, under half of the missing clones reflect an unresolved V gene, and the others are unexplained. The sample table shows about 30,000 clones, and about 74% are seen once. The ten largest clones capture 9.5% to 15% of the sample.

This sample was taken from a study of OX40 agonist ivuxolimab in advanced cancers. Turning to the overall study: Ivuxolimab was an agonistic, fully human IgG2 monoclonal antibody directed against OX40 (CD134), a costimulatory receptor. Intravenous ivuxolimab was administered to patients every 2 weeks at six dose levels: 0.01, 0.1, 0.3, 1.5, 3 and 10 mg/kg. Of the roughly 54 dose-escalation patients, hepatocellular carcinoma was present in around 20, melanoma in around 15, renal cell carcinoma in 9 and head and neck cancer in 9. In the dose-escalation cohort, 70% to 90% of patients were male, and the mean age was roughly 60 years with a range of about 20 to 80. Patients were allowed to have had prior anti-PD-1, anti-PD-L1 or anti-CTLA-4 therapy, and approximately 40% of the dose-escalation patients had been treated with checkpoint inhibitors. Three dose-escalation patients achieved partial responses, one with hepatocellular carcinoma and two with cutaneous melanoma. The point of sequencing TCRbeta in the periphery was to test whether ivuxolimab changed TCR sequence diversity and drove clonal T-cell expansion. The monotherapy dose-escalation portion (N ≈ 52 patients) of the phase I ivuxolimab trial is reported in the paper. Points the paper makes about the study in general: After ivuxolimab, CD8+ T cells had more expanded clones than CD4+ T cells on average. Partial responders in the 0.1-3.0 mg/kg groups had among the lowest normalized peripheral clonal expansion, especially among CD8+ T cells. Low levels of normalized T-cell clonal expansion were also shown by some nonresponding patients. Antigen specificity was not determined for the clonally expanded peripheral T cells. At doses of 0.1 to 3.0 mg/kg, clonal expansion of both CD4+ and CD8+ T cells in blood was seen between baseline and week 6.

Patients with a history of autoimmune disease or receiving systemic immunosuppression were excluded from the trial. In every dose cohort, peripheral blood was drawn for TCR sequencing at baseline, cycle 4 day 1, and cycle 7 day 1. The samples were drawn from a first-in-human, open-label, multicenter phase I dose-escalation trial of ivuxolimab. Adults with locally advanced or metastatic melanoma, renal cell carcinoma, hepatocellular carcinoma or head and neck squamous cell carcinoma were enrolled in the trial. Before TCR sequencing, CD4+ and CD8+ T cells were separately sorted from peripheral blood.

Sequences were derived from CD4+ or CD8+ T cells sorted from blood, sampled in a trial of the OX40 agonist ivuxolimab. The chain links TRBV28 with TRBJ2-7; the D gene could be either TRBD1 or TRBD2, each agreeing at 6 bases. This receptor was obtained from an adult with an advanced solid tumor such as melanoma, head and neck, liver or kidney cancer. The sequence in DNA is TGTGCCAGCAGCCTAGGGGGGATCTACGAGCAGTACGTC. Protein translation: CASSLGGIYEQYV.